The clone carrying this T cell receptor (beta chain) was counted between two and nine times. TCRdb redid the calling of the RT-PCR reads with MiXCR, one entry per CDR3 protein. The sample has fewer than 800,000 distinct CDR3 sequences, more than 13% seen once. The sequencing sample was made of memory CD4+ T cells from blood. The clonotype originates from a female donor in good health, serving as a healthy control.

The chain's CDR3 is CASSAWTGGDQPQHF. As DNA, the CDR3 is TGTGCCAGCAGCGCGTGGACAGGGGGCGATCAGCCCCAGCATTTT. The chain couples TRBV7-6 to TRBJ1-5; 11 bases align to TRBD1. This CDR3 is 15 amino acids long. The germline V gene encodes CDR1 SGHVS and CDR2 FNYEAQ. The V and J ends lost 5 bases and 5 bases, in that order; junction bases with no gene match: 5.